The clone carrying this TCR beta chain is a singleton in its sample. The target antigen is unknown. The sample is drawn from a study of T cell therapy after organ transplantation. The overall study: Up to 6 doses were given at 2-week intervals. Across 2 to 6 intravenous infusions, patients got a median of 1.92 x 10^8 CMV-specific T cells. Study results and caveats: Effects of concurrent antirejection and antiviral medications were not evaluable. Post-therapy reconstitution appeared to include transferred and endogenous clonotypes.

TCRdb's copy holds only in-frame clones and misses some; the assay was immunoSEQ multiplex PCR. The table records about 18,000 clones, over 75% of them present only once. The time point denotes: 4-8 weeks after completion of therapy. The sequenced sample was CD8+ T cells from blood, obtained after autologous CMV-specific T cell therapy. This TCR was sampled from a human patient who had received a solid organ transplant and had CMV disease. Part of the T cells may come from the graft donor.

The chain's CDR3 is CASSLIPARVGEQFF. The CDR3 nucleotides read TGTGCCAGCAGTTTAATTCCGGCCAGGGTCGGCGAGCAGTTCTTC. V gene TRBV27 combines with J gene TRBJ2-1, with D maybe TRBD1 (5 bases). Per germline, CDR1 MNHEY and CDR2 SMNVEV (reference sequence). The CDR3 runs 15 residues. Trimming removed 2 bases from V and 10 bases from J, with 18 bases in between.